This T cell receptor beta chain stems from a study of chemoradiotherapy in HPV16-positive cancers. Notes on the study in general: Candidate HPV-specific clones and E7-related TCR motifs grew in tumor during treatment.

Sequencing was performed with immunoSEQ multiplex PCR; in TCRdb, only in-frame clones are kept and a portion is missing. The sample consists of under 900 clones, about 79% of them appearing once. V was trimmed by 4 bases and J by 5 bases, leaving 15 bases between them. CDR1 SGHTS and CDR2 YDEGEE come from the germline V gene. This CDR3 comprises 14 residues. In regard to this clone: Its antigen is not identified.

This receptor was identified in a human donor with HPV-associated anogenital cancer. V and J are TRBV5-8 and TRBJ1-1; perhaps TRBD1 as D (6 bases). The sequenced sample was tumor tissue, obtained from a patient who underwent chemoradiotherapy. The CDR3 reads CASSLPGVLTEAFF. CDR3 DNA: TGTGCCAGCAGCCTTCCAGGGGTTTTGACTGAAGCTTTCTTT.